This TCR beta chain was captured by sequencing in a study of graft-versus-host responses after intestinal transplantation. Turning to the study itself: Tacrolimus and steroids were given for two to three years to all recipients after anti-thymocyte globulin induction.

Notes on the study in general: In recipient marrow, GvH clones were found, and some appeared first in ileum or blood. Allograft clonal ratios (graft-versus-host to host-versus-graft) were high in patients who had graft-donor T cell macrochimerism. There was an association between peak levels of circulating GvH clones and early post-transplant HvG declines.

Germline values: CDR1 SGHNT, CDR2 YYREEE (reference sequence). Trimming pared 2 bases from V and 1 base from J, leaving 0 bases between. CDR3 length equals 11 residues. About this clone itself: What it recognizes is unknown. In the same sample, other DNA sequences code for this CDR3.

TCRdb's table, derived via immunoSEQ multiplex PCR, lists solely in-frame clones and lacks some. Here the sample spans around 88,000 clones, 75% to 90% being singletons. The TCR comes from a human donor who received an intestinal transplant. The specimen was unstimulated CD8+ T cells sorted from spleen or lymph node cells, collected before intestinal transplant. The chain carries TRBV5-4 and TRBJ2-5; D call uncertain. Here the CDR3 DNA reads TGTGCCAGCAGCTTCCAAGAGACCCAGTACTTC. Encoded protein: CASSFQETQYF.